The rows below give T cell receptor beta chains drawn from one sample of a study of blood T cell repertoires in COVID-19. Only in-frame clones appear in the TCRdb table, and some are missing; sequencing was by immunoSEQ multiplex PCR. Of roughly 73,000 clones listed, roughly 89% were seen once; the top ten hold about 9.2%. Material for sequencing was peripheral blood. The receptors shown here come from an elderly man with acute or convalescent COVID-19. CDR3s include the opening cysteine and the closing phenylalanine or tryptophan. Each record gives: D gene, clone size, J gene, V gene, CDR3 DNA, CDR3 protein. The D gene is left open where the match is weak. Clone size is stated in some rows and not others, as once, few, many or a class when expanded.

TRBD1 | . | TRBJ1-2 | TRBV3-1/TRBV3-2 | TGTGCCAGCAGCCAAGATTGGACAGGGGGTCCTGGCTACACCTTC | CASSQDWTGGPGYTF
. | . | TRBJ2-7 | TRBV21-1 | TGTGCCAGCAGCGCCAGGGGGTCGAGGGGCGAGCAGTACTTC | CASSARGSRGEQYF
TRBD1 | . | TRBJ1-2 | TRBV19 | TGTGCCAGTAGTCCGCCCGACAGGGGGCGAGGCTACACCTTC | CASSPPDRGRGYTF
. | . | TRBJ1-6 | TRBV7-3 | TGTGCCAGCAGCTTAGAGTTTTATAATTCACCCCTCCACTTT | CASSLEFYNSPLHF
TRBD1 | . | TRBJ1-3 | TRBV7-6 | TGTGCCAGCAGCTTAGCGGGACAGGGGGCGGAAAACACCATATATTTT | CASSLAGQGAENTIYF
. | few | TRBJ1-2 | TRBV12-3/TRBV12-4 | TGTGCCAGCGGGACTCCGGGGTTTGGCTACACCTTC | CASGTPGFGYTF
. | . | TRBJ2-3 | TRBV6-1 | TGTGCCAGCAGTGAATTTGCGACAGGCAACACAGATACGCAGTATTTT | CASSEFATGNTDTQYF
TRBD1 | . | TRBJ1-2 | TRBV6-5 | TGTGCCAGCAGAATGACAGGGCGGGTTGGCTACACCTTC | CASRMTGRVGYTF
. | . | TRBJ2-3 | TRBV13 | TGTGCCAGCAGCGCCGGACTAAGCACAGATACGCAGTATTTT | CASSAGLSTDTQYF
TRBD1 | . | TRBJ1-1 | TRBV7-8 | TGTGCCAGCAGCTTAGGACAGGGGGCCTCTGAAGCTTTCTTT | CASSLGQGASEAFF
. | . | TRBJ2-7 | TRBV18 | TGTGCCAGCTCTACAAACGGAGGGGCACAGAGCTCCTACGAGCAGTACTTC | CASSTNGGAQSSYEQYF
. | . | TRBJ1-3 | TRBV18 | TGTGCCAGCTCACCCCCTGGGACTCCTGGAAACACCATATATTTT | CASSPPGTPGNTIYF
TRBD1 | . | TRBJ2-3 | TRBV19 | TGTGCCAGTAGCATCGACAGGGTAATAGATACGCAGTATTTT | CASSIDRVIDTQYF
TRBD2 | few | TRBJ2-1 | TRBV6-4 | TGTGCCAGCAGTGACGCGGGGGGGCCGTACAATGAGCAGTTCTTC | CASSDAGGPYNEQFF
. | . | TRBJ2-1 | TRBV20-1 | TGCAGTGCTACCCTCAATGAGCAGTTCTTC | CSATLNEQFF
. | . | TRBJ2-1 | TRBV7-7 | TGTGCTAGCAGCTTAGTCGCGGGTTCCTACAATGAGCAGTTCTTC | CASSLVAGSYNEQFF
. | . | TRBJ2-7 | TRBV18 | TGTGCCAGCTCACCACCGAACGGCTACGAGCAGTACTTC | CASSPPNGYEQYF
. | once | TRBJ1-1 | TRBV29-1 | TGCAGCGTTGTCGGTACGATGAACACTGAAGCTTTCTTT | CSVVGTMNTEAFF
. | . | TRBJ1-2 | TRBV7-9 | TGTGCCAGCAGCTTAGTTCTAGATGGCTACACCTTC | CASSLVLDGYTF
. | few | TRBJ1-1 | TRBV5-1 | TGCGCCAGCAGCCTTACAGGGAACACTGAAGCTTTCTTT | CASSLTGNTEAFF
. | . | TRBJ1-1 | TRBV7-9 | TGTGCCAGCAGCTTAAGCATGTCGTTAGAAGCTTTCTTT | CASSLSMSLEAFF
. | . | TRBJ1-2 | TRBV5-8 | TGTGCCAGCAGCTTGGTTCTTCAGGGAGGGTACACCTTC | CASSLVLQGGYTF
. | . | TRBJ2-7 | TRBV18 | TGTGCCAGCTCACCTGGGCCAGGGGATTCCTACGAGCAGTACTTC | CASSPGPGDSYEQYF
. | . | TRBJ2-1 | TRBV5-4 | TGTGCCAGCAGCCCAAGCGGGCCCAGCTCCTACAATGAGCAGTTCTTC | CASSPSGPSSYNEQFF
. | . | TRBJ1-2 | TRBV7-8 | TGTGCCAGCAGCTTAGTAGGCGGACTAATTAACTATGGCTACACCTTC | CASSLVGGLINYGYTF
TRBD1 | . | TRBJ2-5 | TRBV19 | TGTGCCAGTAGTATACTAGGGACAGGGGCAGAAGAGACCCAGTACTTC | CASSILGTGAEETQYF
TRBD1 | . | TRBJ1-2 | TRBV30 | TGTGCCTGGAGTGGACAGGGGGCGGCGTATGGCTACACCTTC | CAWSGQGAAYGYTF
. | . | TRBJ2-3 | TRBV6-6 | TGTGCCAGCAGACAGAGCACAGATACGCAGTATTTT | CASRQSTDTQYF
. | . | TRBJ1-1 | TRBV3-1/TRBV3-2 | TGTGCCAGCAGCCAAGTTGGGGAGACCTCCCGAGTTTTCTTT | CASSQVGETSRVFF
TRBD1 | . | TRBJ1-5 | TRBV18 | TGTGCCAGCTCTCCGGGACAGGGTGGACGACAGCCCCAGCATTTT | CASSPGQGGRQPQHF
TRBD1 | . | TRBJ1-2 | TRBV5-6 | TGTGCCAGCAGCCCAGGGACAGGGGGATTAGGCTACACCTTC | CASSPGTGGLGYTF
. | . | TRBJ2-3 | TRBV18 | TGTGCCAGCTCACCACCGAATCAGGGAGGAAAAGATACGCAGTATTTT | CASSPPNQGGKDTQYF
. | . | TRBJ2-7 | TRBV14 | TGTGCCAGCAGCCGCTCCGGGAGCTCCTACGAGCAGTACTTC | CASSRSGSSYEQYF
. | . | TRBJ1-1 | TRBV7-9 | TGTGCCAGCAGCCCGAGAAGCAGGGTAGGAACTGAAGCTTTCTTT | CASSPRSRVGTEAFF
TRBD2 | once | TRBJ2-1 | TRBV3-1/TRBV3-2 | TGTGCCAGCAGTCCGACTAGCCCCTCCTGGAGAGAGCAGTTCTTC | CASSPTSPSWREQFF
TRBD1 | . | TRBJ1-3 | TRBV2 | TGTGCCAGCAGTGAAGCCGGACAGGCCTCTGGAAACACCATATATTTT | CASSEAGQASGNTIYF
TRBD2 | . | TRBJ2-1 | TRBV24-1 | TGTGCCACCAGTGATCCCGGGCCCTCTCGGGGGGATGAGCAGTTCTTC | CATSDPGPSRGDEQFF
TRBD1 | few | TRBJ1-2 | TRBV14 | TGTGCCAGCAGCACCCTGACAGGGGCTTACTATGGCTACACCTTC | CASSTLTGAYYGYTF
. | . | TRBJ1-2 | TRBV5-1 | TGCGCCAGCAGCCTCGGACAGTACTATGGCTACACCTTC | CASSLGQYYGYTF
. | . | TRBJ1-2 | TRBV5-1 | TGCGCCAGCACCCCCCTACAGGGTAACTATGGCTACACCTTC | CASTPLQGNYGYTF
. | . | TRBJ2-7 | TRBV7-2 | TGTGCCAGCAGCCTGCGCTACGAGCAGTACTTC | CASSLRYEQYF
TRBD2 | . | TRBJ2-5 | TRBV4-1 | TGCGCCAGCAGCCAAGGCGGCGGGAGGGCCCTCGGGGGAGAGACCCAGTACTTC | CASSQGGGRALGGETQYF
TRBD1 | . | TRBJ1-1 | TRBV6-5 | TGTGCCAGCAGTTACCTCCAGGGGGCCACTGAAGCTTTCTTT | CASSYLQGATEAFF
. | . | TRBJ1-2 | TRBV5-6 | TGTGCCAGCAGCACCCGGGGGGGGCGAGGCTACACCTTC | CASSTRGGRGYTF
. | . | TRBJ1-1 | TRBV30 | TGTGCCTGGAGCGCCCGGGGATGGACTGAAGCTTTCTTT | CAWSARGWTEAFF
TRBD1 | . | TRBJ1-2 | TRBV2 | TGTGCCAGCAGGAAGACAGGGGATGATGGCTACACCTTC | CASRKTGDDGYTF
. | . | TRBJ1-3 | TRBV7-2 | TGTGCCAGCAGCTTAGCCGGGACAAACAACGGAAACACCATATATTTT | CASSLAGTNNGNTIYF